These T cell receptor beta chains were read from a single sample in a study of cytotoxic CD8 clonotypes in ibrutinib-treated CLL. Libraries were prepared by immunoSEQ multiplex PCR; TCRdb keeps only in-frame clonotypes and omits some of them. Of roughly 250,000 clones listed, roughly 74% were seen once; the top ten hold 15%. Sequenced here: PBMCs, sampled after 24 months of ibrutinib treatment. The receptors stem from a human donor with chronic lymphocytic leukemia. The CDR3 runs from the conserved cysteine through the conserved F or W. D genes are given only for firm matches. Some rows have no size entry. The others give once, few or many, or a class for an expanded clone.

CDR3 DNA: TGTGCCAGCAGCTACCGGGACAGGATGCAGCCCCAGCATTTT
CDR3 protein: CASSYRDRMQPQHF
J gene: TRBJ1-5
D gene: TRBD1
V gene: TRBV27
clone size: once

CDR3 DNA: TGTGCCAGCAGCCCTTTTCGAGGGCCCTACGAGCAGTACTTC
CDR3 protein: CASSPFRGPYEQYF
J gene: TRBJ2-7
D gene: NA
V gene: TRBV14
clone size: NA

CDR3 DNA: TGTGCCAGCTACCGGGAGGGGCCGCAGTATTTT
CDR3 protein: CASYREGPQYF
J gene: TRBJ2-3
D gene: TRBD2
V gene: TRBV2
clone size: NA

CDR3 DNA: TGTGCCAGCGGGACAGGGCCCTCCTATGGCTACACCTTC
CDR3 protein: CASGTGPSYGYTF
J gene: TRBJ1-2
D gene: TRBD1
V gene: TRBV2
clone size: NA

CDR3 DNA: TGCGCCAGCAGCTTTGACTACGAGCAGTACTTC
CDR3 protein: CASSFDYEQYF
J gene: TRBJ2-7
D gene: NA
V gene: TRBV5-1
clone size: few

CDR3 DNA: TGTGCCAGCAGCCTCTCGCCGGGACAGGGTGGCGAGCAGTACTTC
CDR3 protein: CASSLSPGQGGEQYF
J gene: TRBJ2-7
D gene: TRBD1
V gene: TRBV7-9
clone size: NA

CDR3 DNA: TGTGCCAGCAGCCCAGGGTGGGGCGAGCAGTACTTC
CDR3 protein: CASSPGWGEQYF
J gene: TRBJ2-7
D gene: NA
V gene: TRBV6-5
clone size: NA

CDR3 DNA: TGTGCCAGCTCACCTGTGTTAGGCAGAGGTCCTAACTATGGCTACACCTTC
CDR3 protein: CASSPVLGRGPNYGYTF
J gene: TRBJ1-2
D gene: NA
V gene: TRBV18
clone size: NA

CDR3 DNA: TGTGCCAGCAGCCCACGTGGGGGGTTCAACTACGAGCAGTACTTC
CDR3 protein: CASSPRGGFNYEQYF
J gene: TRBJ2-7
D gene: NA
V gene: TRBV5-4
clone size: NA

CDR3 DNA: TGCAGTGCACGGGACAGGGGGCGAGCTTTCTTT
CDR3 protein: CSARDRGRAFF
J gene: TRBJ1-1
D gene: TRBD1
V gene: TRBV20-1
clone size: NA

CDR3 DNA: TGTGCCAGCAGTTCCCCCGGTTACACTGAAGCTTTCTTT
CDR3 protein: CASSSPGYTEAFF
J gene: TRBJ1-1
D gene: NA
V gene: TRBV6-5
clone size: NA

CDR3 DNA: TGTGCCAGTAGTCTGAAGACAGGGTTTAACTATGGCTACACCTTC
CDR3 protein: CASSLKTGFNYGYTF
J gene: TRBJ1-2
D gene: TRBD1
V gene: TRBV19
clone size: NA